These 3 T cell receptor beta chains were all obtained from the same sample, sequenced in a study of T-cell reconstitution after alpha-beta-depleted transplantation in children. Unique molecular identifiers were used to barcode this TCRbeta library. TCRdb fed the PCR reads into MiXCR, producing one record per CDR3 protein. The data contain hundreds of thousands of distinct CDR3 sequences, about an eighth of them seen just once; the ten biggest clones take up 0.79%. The specimen was PBMCs, collected before TCRalphabeta/CD19-depleted stem cell transplant. These receptors came from a girl under 10 years old with congenital amegakaryocytic thrombocytopenia, due to receive a stem cell transplant.

This clonotype was observed at least ten times. The chain couples TRBV29-1 to TRBJ2-3; D remains unclear. Between the trimmed V and J ends, which lost 3 bases and 6 bases, there was a span of 13 bases. The CDR3 sequence is 13 residues long. Per germline, CDR1 SQVTM and CDR2 ANQGSEA. Written as DNA, the CDR3 is TGCAGCGTTGATTCGACGGACCGGGATACGCAGTATTTT. Encoded protein: CSVDSTDRDTQYF.

In its sample, this clonotype was seen a few times. The chain employs TRBV20-1 and TRBJ1-5; TRBD1 is a possible D gene (5 bases). V lost 4 bases to trimming and J lost 4 bases, with 17 bases between them. The V gene's germline CDR1 is DFQATT and CDR2 SNEGSKA (reference sequence). CDR3 length: 15 residues. The chain's CDR3 is CSATLPWGGNQPQHF. The CDR3 DNA reads as TGCAGTGCTACCCTCCCTTGGGGGGGAAATCAGCCCCAGCATTTT.

This clonotype was observed at least ten times. This chain joins TRBV5-6 and TRBJ1-1; D remains ambiguous. Germline V gives CDR1 SGHDT, CDR2 YYEEEE. V shed 4 bases and J shed 3 bases, with 7 bases lying between them. CDR3 size: 12 residues. Here the CDR3 DNA reads TGTGCCAGCAGCGGGTGGGACACTGAAGCTTTCTTT. This sequence encodes CASSGWDTEAFF.